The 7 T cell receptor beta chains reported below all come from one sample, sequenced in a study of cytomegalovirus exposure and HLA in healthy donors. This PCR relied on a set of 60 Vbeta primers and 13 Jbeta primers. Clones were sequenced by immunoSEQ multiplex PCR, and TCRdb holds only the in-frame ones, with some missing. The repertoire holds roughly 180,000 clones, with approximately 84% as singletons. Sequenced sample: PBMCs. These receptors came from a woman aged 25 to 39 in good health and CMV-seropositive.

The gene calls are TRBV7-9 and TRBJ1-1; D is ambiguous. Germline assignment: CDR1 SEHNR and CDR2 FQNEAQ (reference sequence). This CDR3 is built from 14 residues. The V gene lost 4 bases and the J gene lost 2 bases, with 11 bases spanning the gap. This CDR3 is CASSSGWLNTEAFF. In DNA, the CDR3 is TGTGCCAGCAGCTCGGGGTGGCTTAACACTGAAGCTTTCTTT.

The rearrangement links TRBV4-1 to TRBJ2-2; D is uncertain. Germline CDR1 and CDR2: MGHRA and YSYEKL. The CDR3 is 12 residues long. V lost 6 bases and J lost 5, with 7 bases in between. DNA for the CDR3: TGCGCCAGCAGTGGAGCTACCGGGGAGCTGTTTTTT. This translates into CASSGATGELFF.

As DNA, the CDR3 is TGCGCCAGCAGCGGTGGACAGGGGAGGGAGCAGTACTTC. Protein: CASSGGQGREQYF. The chain carries TRBV5-1 and TRBJ2-5, with 9 positions matching TRBD1. The CDR3 spans 13 residues. Germline V gives CDR1 SGHRS, CDR2 YFSETQ. The V and J ends lost 4 bases and 11 bases, in that order; junction bases with no gene match: 9.

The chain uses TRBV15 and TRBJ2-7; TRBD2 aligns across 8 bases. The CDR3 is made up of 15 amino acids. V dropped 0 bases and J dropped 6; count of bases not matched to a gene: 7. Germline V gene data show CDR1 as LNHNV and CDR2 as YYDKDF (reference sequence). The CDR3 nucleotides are TGTGCCACCAGCAGAGAGAGCGGGAGACTCGCCGAGCAGTACTTC. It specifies CATSRESGRLAEQYF.

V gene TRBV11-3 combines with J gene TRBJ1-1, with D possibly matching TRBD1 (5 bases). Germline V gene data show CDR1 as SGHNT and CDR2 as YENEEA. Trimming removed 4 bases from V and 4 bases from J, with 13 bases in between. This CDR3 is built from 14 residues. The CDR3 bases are TGTGCCAGCAGCTCGCGGGGGAAGGGCACTGAAGCTTTCTTT. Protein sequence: CASSSRGKGTEAFF.

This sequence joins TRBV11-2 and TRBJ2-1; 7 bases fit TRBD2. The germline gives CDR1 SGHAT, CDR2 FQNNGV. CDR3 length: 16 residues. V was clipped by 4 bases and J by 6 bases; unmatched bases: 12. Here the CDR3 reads CASSSLTSPKGNEQFF. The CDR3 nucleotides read TGTGCCAGCAGCTCCCTGACTAGCCCCAAGGGCAATGAGCAGTTCTTC.

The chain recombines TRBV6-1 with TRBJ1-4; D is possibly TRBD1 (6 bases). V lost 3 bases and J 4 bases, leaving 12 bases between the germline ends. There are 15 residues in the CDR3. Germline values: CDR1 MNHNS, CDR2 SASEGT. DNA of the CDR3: TGTGCCAGCAGTGACATAGGGGGGGATAATGAAAAACTGTTTTTT. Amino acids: CASSDIGGDNEKLFF.